The rows below give T cell receptor beta chains drawn from one sample of a study of technical replicates of blood from a few donors. The assay was immunoSEQ multiplex PCR, and TCRdb's table has in-frame clones only and misses some. The sample contains 79,000 or so clones, 75% to 95% of which appear only once. The sequenced material came from T cells isolated from PBMCs. These receptor sequences come from a human donor in good health. Each CDR3 is given with its conserved first and last residue. D genes are given only for firm matches. Rows give clone size only sometimes, using once, few, many, or a class for an expanded clone.

v_gene	j_gene	d_gene	abundance	CDR3nt	CDR3aa
TRBV4-1	TRBJ2-1	TRBD2	.	TGCGCCAGCAGCCACGGGACTAGCCCTAATGAGCAGTTCTTC	CASSHGTSPNEQFF
TRBV28	TRBJ1-5	.	.	TGTGCCAGCAGTTTATCGACTCAGCTCAATCAGCCCCAGCATTTT	CASSLSTQLNQPQHF
TRBV5-4	TRBJ2-5	TRBD1	.	TGTGCCAGCAGCTTGGGTTGGCAGGGACAGGGTCAAGAGACCCAGTACTTC	CASSLGWQGQGQETQYF
TRBV6-1	TRBJ1-6	.	.	TGTGCCAGCAGTGACCGTACCGTAATTGGGACAAATAATTCACCCCTCCACTTT	CASSDRTVIGTNNSPLHF
TRBV4-1	TRBJ1-1	.	few	TGCGCCAGCAGCCAAGACATGAACACTGAAGCTTTCTTT	CASSQDMNTEAFF
TRBV14	TRBJ2-5	TRBD2	.	TGTGCCAGCAGCCAAGCAGCGGGGAGGGAGACCCAGTACTTC	CASSQAAGRETQYF
TRBV11-1	TRBJ2-1	TRBD2	.	TGTGCCAGCAGCTTATATGCGGGGGGGCTCCGCGATGAGCAGTTCTTC	CASSLYAGGLRDEQFF
TRBV18	TRBJ1-4	.	.	TGTGCCAGCTCACCCCGGGAGGGGACTAATGAAAAACTGTTTTTT	CASSPREGTNEKLFF
TRBV19	TRBJ1-5	.	.	TGTGCCAGTAGTATCAGATTTGCCTCTAGCAATCAGCCCCAGCATTTT	CASSIRFASSNQPQHF
TRBV27	TRBJ1-5	.	.	TGTGCCAGCAGCCGGCGTCGGGGCAATCAGCCCCAGCATTTT	CASSRRRGNQPQHF
TRBV27	TRBJ2-7	TRBD2	.	TGTGCCAGCAGTTTATCACTAGCGGGGCCCTACGAGCAGTACTTC	CASSLSLAGPYEQYF
TRBV7-3	TRBJ2-5	.	.	TGTGCCAGCAGCAACAGGGTTTTGGAGACCCAGTACTTC	CASSNRVLETQYF
TRBV5-4	TRBJ2-3	TRBD2	.	TGTGCCAGCAGCCAGACTAGCGGGGGCACCTCTAGCACAGATACGCAGTATTTT	CASSQTSGGTSSTDTQYF
TRBV20-1	TRBJ2-3	.	.	TGCAGTGCTAGACTGTCAGATACGCAGTATTTT	CSARLSDTQYF
TRBV28	TRBJ2-3	.	.	TGTGCCAGCAGTTCCATTTGGGGCAGGGACACAGATACGCAGTATTTT	CASSSIWGRDTDTQYF
TRBV19	TRBJ1-1	.	.	TGTGCCAGTAGTACACAAAACATGAACACTGAAGCTTTCTTT	CASSTQNMNTEAFF
TRBV6-1	TRBJ2-7	.	.	TGTGCCAGCAGTGAAGCTGCAGGGGCCTACGAGCAGTACTTC	CASSEAAGAYEQYF
TRBV28	TRBJ1-2	TRBD1	.	TGTGCCAGCAGCCCAGGGGGACTGTATGGCTACACCTTC	CASSPGGLYGYTF
TRBV7-6	TRBJ2-2	.	.	TGTGCCAGCAGCGTAAGACCTGGGGACTCGAACACCGGGGAGCTGTTTTTT	CASSVRPGDSNTGELFF
TRBV28	TRBJ2-7	TRBD2	.	TGTGCCAGCACCCCTAAGGGACTAGCGGGCGTCTGGTACGAGCAGTACTTC	CASTPKGLAGVWYEQYF
TRBV7-6	TRBJ1-4	TRBD1	.	TGTGCCAGCAGCTTAGGGACAGGGGTTGAAAAACTGTTTTTT	CASSLGTGVEKLFF
TRBV9	TRBJ2-3	.	.	TGTGCCAGCAGCAAGACTAGCACAGATACGCAGTATTTT	CASSKTSTDTQYF
TRBV27	TRBJ2-7	.	.	TGTGCCAGCAGTTTATCGGAACCGGGACTCCACCGAGTGATCTTC	CASSLSEPGLHRVIF
TRBV10-2	TRBJ2-1	TRBD2	.	TGCGCCACTCTACTAGCGGCCTATAACGAGCAGTTCTTC	CATLLAAYNEQFF
TRBV9	TRBJ2-3	TRBD2	.	TGTGCCAGCAGCGAGCGGGGTAGCACAGATACGCAGTATTTT	CASSERGSTDTQYF
TRBV28	TRBJ2-3	TRBD1	few	TGTGCCAGCAGAACCGGGACAGACACAGATACGCAGTATTTT	CASRTGTDTDTQYF
TRBV6-5	TRBJ2-3	TRBD2	.	TGTGCCAGCAGTTACCCCCCCGGAGCGGGGACCGATACGCAGTATTTT	CASSYPPGAGTDTQYF
TRBV28	TRBJ2-1	TRBD2	.	TGTGCCAGCACCAACAAGAAACCGGGACTAGCGGATTACAATGAGCAGTTCTTC	CASTNKKPGLADYNEQFF
TRBV11-2	TRBJ1-4	.	.	TGTGCCAGCAGTCCACCCGGGATTGAAAAACTGTTTTTT	CASSPPGIEKLFF
TRBV5-1	TRBJ1-1	.	.	TGCGCCAGTTCGTCAGGGGTGAACACTGAAGCTTTCTTT	CASSSGVNTEAFF
TRBV27	TRBJ2-2	.	.	TGTGCCAGCAGTTTAAGACTAGCGAACACCGGGGAGCTGTTTTTT	CASSLRLANTGELFF
TRBV7-9	TRBJ2-5	.	.	TGTGCCAGCAGCTTACGGGCGGGGCAAGAGACCCAGTACTTC	CASSLRAGQETQYF
TRBV19	TRBJ2-2	TRBD2	.	TGTGCCAGTAGTTCTGGACTAGCTATCGGGGAGCTGTTTTTT	CASSSGLAIGELFF
TRBV5-1	TRBJ2-2	TRBD1	.	TGCGCCAGCAGCTTAGAACCGGGACAGGCCGCCGGGGAGCTGTTTTTT	CASSLEPGQAAGELFF
TRBV6-4	TRBJ2-1	.	.	TGTGCCAGCAGTGACTCCGCCAGGCACCAATTCAATGAGCAGTTCTTC	CASSDSARHQFNEQFF
TRBV6-1	TRBJ2-1	TRBD2	.	TGTGCCAGCAGTGAAGACCGAGCGGGAGGGCCGGGTGAGCAGTTCTTC	CASSEDRAGGPGEQFF
TRBV10-2	TRBJ2-1	TRBD2	.	TGCGCCAGCAGCATTGCCGGCGGGGGGAATGAGCAGTTCTTC	CASSIAGGGNEQFF
TRBV27	TRBJ2-7	TRBD2	.	TGTGCCAGCAGGGGGACTAGCGGCCCAAACCCCTACGAGCAGTACTTC	CASRGTSGPNPYEQYF
TRBV18	TRBJ1-2	.	.	TGTGCCAGCTCCCCTAGGAAGGGGCATGGCTACACCTTC	CASSPRKGHGYTF
TRBV29-1	TRBJ2-7	.	.	TGCAGCGCTTGGGACTCCGCGGGGATCTACGAGCAGTACTTC	CSAWDSAGIYEQYF
TRBV28	TRBJ2-1	TRBD2	.	TGTGCCAGCAGTTTAACGGGAGGGCCAGGGAGTGAGCAGTTCTTC	CASSLTGGPGSEQFF
TRBV19	TRBJ1-2	.	.	TGTGCCAGTAGTATGGAAGGGCAGGGCCCCGTTGGCTACACCTTC	CASSMEGQGPVGYTF
TRBV6-1	TRBJ2-1	.	.	TGTGCCAGCAGAGCAGGGAATGAGCAGTTCTTC	CASRAGNEQFF
TRBV6-1	TRBJ1-5	.	.	TGTGCCAGCAAATTCCCTAATCAGCCCCAGCATTTT	CASKFPNQPQHF
TRBV4-2	TRBJ1-1	TRBD1	.	TGTGCCAGCAGCCAAGTCGGACAGGAGAACACTGAAGCTTTCTTT	CASSQVGQENTEAFF
TRBV9	TRBJ2-7	TRBD1	.	TGTGCCAGCAGCGAGAACCCGGGACAGGGTATGCCCCTCTACGAGCAGTACTTC	CASSENPGQGMPLYEQYF
TRBV27	TRBJ2-6	TRBD2	.	TGTGCCAGCAGTTTTATAGCGGGAGGTACTGGGGCCAACGTCCTGACTTTC	CASSFIAGGTGANVLTF
TRBV6-1	TRBJ1-5	.	.	TGTGCCAGCAGATACATGTATAGCAATCAGCCCCAGCATTTT	CASRYMYSNQPQHF